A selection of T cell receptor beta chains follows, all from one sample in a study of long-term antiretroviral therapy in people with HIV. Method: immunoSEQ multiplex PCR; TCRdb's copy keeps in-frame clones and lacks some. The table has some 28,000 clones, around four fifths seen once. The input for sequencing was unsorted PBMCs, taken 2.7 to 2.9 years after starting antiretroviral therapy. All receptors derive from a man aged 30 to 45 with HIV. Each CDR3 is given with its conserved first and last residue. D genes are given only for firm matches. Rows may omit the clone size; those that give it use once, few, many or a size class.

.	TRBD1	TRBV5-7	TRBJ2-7	CASSLGQGVYYEQYF	TGTGCCAGCAGCCTGGGACAGGGGGTTTACTACGAGCAGTACTTC
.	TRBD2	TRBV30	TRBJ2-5	CAWSARTSGRRETQYF	TGTGCCTGGAGCGCCCGGACTAGCGGGAGAAGAGAGACCCAGTACTTC
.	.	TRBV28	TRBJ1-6	CATGPGRALHF	TGTGCCACCGGACCGGGAAGGGCCCTCCACTTT
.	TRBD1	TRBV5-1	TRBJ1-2	CASSLGTGGAMVYGYTF	TGCGCCAGCAGCTTGGGGACAGGGGGCGCGATGGTCTATGGCTACACCTTC
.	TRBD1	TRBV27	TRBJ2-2	CASSKGQGVATTGELFF	TGTGCCAGCAGTAAAGGACAGGGAGTGGCTACCACCGGGGAGCTGTTTTTT
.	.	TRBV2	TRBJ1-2	CASSVTGRYYRVPPYGYTF	TGTGCCAGCAGTGTGACCGGACGGTATTACAGAGTCCCTCCCTATGGCTACACCTTC
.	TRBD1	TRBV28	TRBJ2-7	CASREDRRYEQYF	TGTGCCAGCAGGGAGGACAGGCGGTACGAGCAGTACTTC
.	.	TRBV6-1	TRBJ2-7	CASRGLWGDYEQYF	TGTGCCAGCAGAGGTCTCTGGGGCGACTACGAGCAGTACTTC
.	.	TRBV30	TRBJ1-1	CAWRDRPNTEAFF	TGTGCCTGGAGGGACCGCCCAAACACTGAAGCTTTCTTT
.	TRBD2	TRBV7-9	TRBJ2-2	CASSLASGTPGELFF	TGTGCCAGCAGCTTAGCCAGCGGGACGCCCGGGGAGCTGTTTTTT
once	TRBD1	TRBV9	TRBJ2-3	CASSGDSITDTQYF	TGTGCCAGCAGCGGGGACAGCATCACAGATACGCAGTATTTT
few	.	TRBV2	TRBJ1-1	CASRRRENTEAFF	TGTGCCAGCAGAAGGAGGGAGAACACTGAAGCTTTCTTT
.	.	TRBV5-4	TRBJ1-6	CASSWRDGYNSPLHF	TGTGCCAGCAGCTGGAGGGACGGTTATAATTCACCCCTCCACTTT
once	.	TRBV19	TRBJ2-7	CASSTAWGKGEQYF	TGTGCCAGTAGTACCGCCTGGGGGAAGGGCGAGCAGTACTTC
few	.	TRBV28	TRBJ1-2	CASSLIMANYGYTF	TGTGCCAGCAGTTTAATTATGGCTAACTATGGCTACACCTTC
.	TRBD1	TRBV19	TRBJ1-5	CASSFYRDRGSNQPQHF	TGTGCCAGTAGTTTCTACCGGGACAGGGGAAGCAATCAGCCCCAGCATTTT
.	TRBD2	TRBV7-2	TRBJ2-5	CASSSWTSRETQYF	TGTGCCAGCAGCTCGTGGACTAGCCGGGAGACCCAGTACTTC
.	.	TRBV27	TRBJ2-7	CASSSLIRDEQYF	TGTGCCAGCAGTTCCCTAATCCGCGACGAGCAGTACTTC
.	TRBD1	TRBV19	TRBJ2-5	CASSIDPTGGLIETQYF	TGTGCCAGTAGTATAGATCCCACAGGGGGATTAATAGAGACCCAGTACTTC
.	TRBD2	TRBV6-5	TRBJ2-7	CASSYDGGAYEQYF	TGTGCCAGCAGTTACGACGGGGGGGCCTACGAGCAGTACTTC
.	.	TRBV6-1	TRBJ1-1	CASSEGTPGRAFF	TGTGCCAGCAGTGAAGGGACTCCCGGAAGGGCTTTCTTT
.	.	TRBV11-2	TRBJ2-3	CASRAESTDTQYF	TGTGCCAGCAGGGCTGAATCCACAGATACGCAGTATTTT
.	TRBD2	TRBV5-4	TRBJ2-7	CASSLERGGPGEQYF	TGTGCCAGCAGCTTGGAGCGGGGGGGACCGGGCGAGCAGTACTTC
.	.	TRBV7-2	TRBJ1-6	CASSPPGSPLHF	TGTGCCAGCAGCCCACCGGGTTCACCCCTCCACTTT
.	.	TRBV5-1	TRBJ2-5	CASSLSGTISETQYF	TGCGCCAGCAGCTTGAGTGGAACTATATCAGAGACCCAGTACTTC